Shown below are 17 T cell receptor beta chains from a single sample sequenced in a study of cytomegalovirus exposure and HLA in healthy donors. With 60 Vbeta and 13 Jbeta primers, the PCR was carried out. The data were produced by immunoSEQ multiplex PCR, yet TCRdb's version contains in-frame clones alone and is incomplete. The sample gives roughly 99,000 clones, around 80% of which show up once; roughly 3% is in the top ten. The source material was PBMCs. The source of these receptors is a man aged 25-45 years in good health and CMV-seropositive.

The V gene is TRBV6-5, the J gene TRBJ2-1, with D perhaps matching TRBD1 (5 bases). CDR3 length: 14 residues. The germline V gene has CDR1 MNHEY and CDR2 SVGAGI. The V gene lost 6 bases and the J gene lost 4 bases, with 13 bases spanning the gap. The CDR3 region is CASRKGQGYNEQFF. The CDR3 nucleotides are TGTGCCAGCAGGAAAGGGCAGGGTTACAATGAGCAGTTCTTC.

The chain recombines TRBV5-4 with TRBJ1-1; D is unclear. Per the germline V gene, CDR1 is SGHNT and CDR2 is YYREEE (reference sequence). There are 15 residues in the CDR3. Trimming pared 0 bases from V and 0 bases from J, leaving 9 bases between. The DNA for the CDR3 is TGTGCCAGCAGCTTGGCTCGCACACTGAACACTGAAGCTTTCTTT. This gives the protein CASSLARTLNTEAFF.

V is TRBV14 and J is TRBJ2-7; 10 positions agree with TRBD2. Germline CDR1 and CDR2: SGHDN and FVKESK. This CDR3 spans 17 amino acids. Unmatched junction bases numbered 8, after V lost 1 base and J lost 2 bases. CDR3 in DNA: TGTGCCAGCAGCCAAGCCCGACTAGCGGGTGTCCCCTACGAGCAGTACTTC. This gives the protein CASSQARLAGVPYEQYF.

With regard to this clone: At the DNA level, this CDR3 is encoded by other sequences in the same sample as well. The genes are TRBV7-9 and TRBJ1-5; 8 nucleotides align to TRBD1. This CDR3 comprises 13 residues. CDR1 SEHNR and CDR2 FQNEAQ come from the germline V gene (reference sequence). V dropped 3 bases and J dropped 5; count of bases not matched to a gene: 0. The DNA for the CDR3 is TGTGCCAGCAGCTTGACAGGGGATCAGCCCCAGCATTTT. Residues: CASSLTGDQPQHF.

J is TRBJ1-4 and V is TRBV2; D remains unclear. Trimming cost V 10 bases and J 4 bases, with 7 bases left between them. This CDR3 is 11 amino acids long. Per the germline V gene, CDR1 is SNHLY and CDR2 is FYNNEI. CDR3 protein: CATELNEKLFF. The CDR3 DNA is TGTGCCACCGAGCTTAATGAAAAACTGTTTTTT.

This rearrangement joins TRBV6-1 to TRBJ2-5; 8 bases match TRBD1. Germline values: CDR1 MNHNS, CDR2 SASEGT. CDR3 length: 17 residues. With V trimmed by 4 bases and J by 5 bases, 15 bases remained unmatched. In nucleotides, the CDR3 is TGTGCCAGCAGTGGTATCCCCGGCAACAGGGGGTCGGAGACCCAGTACTTC. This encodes CASSGIPGNRGSETQYF.

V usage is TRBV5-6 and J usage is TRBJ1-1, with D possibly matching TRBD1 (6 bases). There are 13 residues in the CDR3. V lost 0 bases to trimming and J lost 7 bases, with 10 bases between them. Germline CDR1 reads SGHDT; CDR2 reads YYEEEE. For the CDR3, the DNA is TGTGCCAGCAGCTTGGACAGGGCAATTGAAGCTTTCTTT. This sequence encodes CASSLDRAIEAFF.

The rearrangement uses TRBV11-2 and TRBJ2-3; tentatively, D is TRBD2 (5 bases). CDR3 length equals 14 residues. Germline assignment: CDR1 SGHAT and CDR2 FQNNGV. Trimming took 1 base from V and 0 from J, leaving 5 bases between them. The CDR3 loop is CASSLGGSTDTQYF. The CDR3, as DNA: TGTGCCAGCAGCTTAGGAGGGAGCACAGATACGCAGTATTTT.

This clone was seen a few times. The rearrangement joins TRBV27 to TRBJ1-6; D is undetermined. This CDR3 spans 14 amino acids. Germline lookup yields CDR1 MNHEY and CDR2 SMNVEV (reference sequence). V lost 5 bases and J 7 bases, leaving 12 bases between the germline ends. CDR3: CASSVRPGNSPLHF. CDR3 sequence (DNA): TGTGCCAGCAGTGTCAGGCCTGGGAATTCACCCCTCCACTTT.

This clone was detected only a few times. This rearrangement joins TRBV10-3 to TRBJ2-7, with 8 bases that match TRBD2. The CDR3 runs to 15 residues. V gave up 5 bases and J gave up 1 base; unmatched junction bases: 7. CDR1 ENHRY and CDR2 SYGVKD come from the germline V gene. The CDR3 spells CAISTGTSNSYEQYF. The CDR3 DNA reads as TGTGCCATCAGTACCGGGACTAGTAATTCCTACGAGCAGTACTTC.

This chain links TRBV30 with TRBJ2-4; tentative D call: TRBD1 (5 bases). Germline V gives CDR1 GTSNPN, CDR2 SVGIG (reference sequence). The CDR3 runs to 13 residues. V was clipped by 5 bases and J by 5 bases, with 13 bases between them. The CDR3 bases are TGTGCCTGGGCTCCAGGGTTTGAAAACATTCAGTACTTC. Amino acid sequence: CAWAPGFENIQYF.

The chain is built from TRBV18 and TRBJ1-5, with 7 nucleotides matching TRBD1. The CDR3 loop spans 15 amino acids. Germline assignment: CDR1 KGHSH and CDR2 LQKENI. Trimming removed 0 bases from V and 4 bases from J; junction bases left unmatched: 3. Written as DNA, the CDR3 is TGTGCCAGCTCACCACCCCCGACAGGGAATCAGCCCCAGCATTTT. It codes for CASSPPPTGNQPQHF.

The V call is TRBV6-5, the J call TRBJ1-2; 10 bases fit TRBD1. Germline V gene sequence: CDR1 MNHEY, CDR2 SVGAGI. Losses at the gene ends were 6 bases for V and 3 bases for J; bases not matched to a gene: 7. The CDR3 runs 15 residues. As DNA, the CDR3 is TGTGCCAGCAGCCCCTGGGGACAGGGGTACTATGGCTACACCTTC. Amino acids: CASSPWGQGYYGYTF.

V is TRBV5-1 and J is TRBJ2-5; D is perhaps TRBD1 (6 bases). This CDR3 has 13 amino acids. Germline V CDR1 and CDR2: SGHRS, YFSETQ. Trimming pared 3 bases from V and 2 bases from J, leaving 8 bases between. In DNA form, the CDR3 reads TGCGCCAGCAGCTCGGGACAACAAGAGACCCAGTACTTC. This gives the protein CASSSGQQETQYF.

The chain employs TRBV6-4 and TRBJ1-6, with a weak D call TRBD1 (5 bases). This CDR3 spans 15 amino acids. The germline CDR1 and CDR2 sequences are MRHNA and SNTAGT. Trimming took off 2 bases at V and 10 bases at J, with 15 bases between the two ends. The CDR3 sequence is CASSDMAQGDSPLHF. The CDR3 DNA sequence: TGTGCCAGCAGTGACATGGCTCAGGGTGACTCACCCCTCCACTTT.

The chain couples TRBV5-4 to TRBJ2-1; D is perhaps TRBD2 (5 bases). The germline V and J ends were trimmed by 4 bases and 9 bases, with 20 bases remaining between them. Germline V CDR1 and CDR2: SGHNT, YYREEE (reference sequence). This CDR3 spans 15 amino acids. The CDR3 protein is CASSPGEGSFGEQFF. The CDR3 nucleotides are TGTGCCAGCAGCCCCGGAGAGGGTAGCTTCGGTGAGCAGTTCTTC.

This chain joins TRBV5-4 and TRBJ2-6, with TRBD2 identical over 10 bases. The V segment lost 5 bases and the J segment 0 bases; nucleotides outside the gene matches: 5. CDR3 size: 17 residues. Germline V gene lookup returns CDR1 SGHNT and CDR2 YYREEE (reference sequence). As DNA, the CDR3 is TGTGCCAGCAGTCGTAGCGGGGGGATCTCTGGGGCCAACGTCCTGACTTTC. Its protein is CASSRSGGISGANVLTF.